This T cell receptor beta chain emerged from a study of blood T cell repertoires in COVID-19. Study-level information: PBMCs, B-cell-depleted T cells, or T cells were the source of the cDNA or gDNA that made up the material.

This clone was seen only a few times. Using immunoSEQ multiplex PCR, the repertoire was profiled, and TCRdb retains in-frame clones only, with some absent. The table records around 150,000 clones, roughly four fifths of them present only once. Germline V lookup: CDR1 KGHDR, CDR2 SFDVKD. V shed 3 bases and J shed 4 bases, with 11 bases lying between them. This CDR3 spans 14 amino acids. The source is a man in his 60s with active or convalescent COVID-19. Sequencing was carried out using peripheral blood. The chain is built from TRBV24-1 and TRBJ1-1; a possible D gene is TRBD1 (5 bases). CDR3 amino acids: CATSDGQGGTEAFF. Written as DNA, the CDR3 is TGTGCCACCAGTGATGGGCAGGGTGGCACTGAAGCTTTCTTT.